These 6 T cell receptor beta chains originate from one sample sequenced in a study of T cell responses to AZD1222 COVID-19 vaccine. Assay: immunoSEQ multiplex PCR; the TCRdb copy retains only in-frame clones and omits some. The data contain approximately 110,000 clones, more than 75% of them singletons. The sample was peripheral blood, taken on day 0 of AZD1222 vaccination. The origin of the receptors is an adult in good health.

The chain employs TRBV11-3 and TRBJ2-7, with D perhaps given as TRBD1 or TRBD2 (5 bases each). Trimming removed 0 bases from V and 12 bases from J, with 12 bases in between. CDR3 length equals 12 residues. Germline V gene lookup returns CDR1 SGHNT and CDR2 YENEEA. The CDR3 protein is CASSLDTRDAYF. The CDR3 nucleotides are TGTGCCAGCAGCTTAGATACCAGGGACGCGTACTTC.

The rearrangement uses TRBV3-1 (or the pseudogene TRBV3-2) and TRBJ1-5; weak D call: TRBD1 (6 bases). The ends were cut back, 6 bases at V and 7 bases at J, with 16 bases in the middle. CDR1 and CDR2 (germline): LGHDT, YNNKEL (reference sequence). This CDR3 has 14 amino acids. CDR3 region: CASRLTGSGQPQHF. CDR3 nucleotides: TGTGCCAGCAGACTCACAGGGTCAGGGCAGCCCCAGCATTTT.

The rearrangement joins TRBV28 to TRBJ1-5; 7 nucleotides line up with TRBD1. Germline V CDR1 and CDR2: MDHEN, SYDVKM. The V segment lost 7 bases and the J segment 3 bases; nucleotides outside the gene matches: 18. This CDR3 contains 18 residues. This chain's CDR3 is CASIRLLGQAAVNQPQHF. The CDR3 nucleotides are TGTGCCAGCATCCGACTCCTTGGACAGGCGGCGGTCAATCAGCCCCAGCATTTT.

The genes are TRBV5-5 and TRBJ1-5; TRBD1 is a possible D gene (5 bases). This CDR3 region has 15 residues. V dropped 5 bases and J dropped 2 bases, with 14 bases sitting between them. Per germline, CDR1 SGHKS and CDR2 YYEKEE (reference sequence). The CDR3 loop reads CASRPDSLGNQPQHF. CDR3 bases: TGTGCCAGCAGGCCCGACAGCCTGGGCAATCAGCCCCAGCATTTT.

The chain couples TRBV4-2 to TRBJ1-6, with D tentatively TRBD1 (5 bases). Germline assignment: CDR1 LGHNA and CDR2 YNFKEQ. Trimming removed 0 bases from V and 7 bases from J, with 16 bases in between. The CDR3 extends over 17 amino acids. The CDR3 sequence is CASSQELSTERNSPLHF. CDR3 DNA: TGTGCCAGCAGCCAAGAGTTATCGACAGAACGGAATTCACCCCTCCACTTT.

The chain joins TRBV6-1 to TRBJ1-2; D is possibly TRBD1 (5 bases). CDR1 is MNHNS and CDR2 is SASEGT in the germline V gene. This CDR3 region has 16 residues. With 1 base removed from V and 3 bases from J, the gap between germline ends came to 15 bases. The CDR3 DNA is TGTGCCAGCAGTGAAGATCAATGGGGGAGGGACTATGGCTACACCTTC. It is translated as CASSEDQWGRDYGYTF.